The 8 T cell receptor beta chains below come from one sample, sequenced in a study of control samples from healthy donors and cancer patients. Generated by immunoSEQ multiplex PCR, the TCRdb table keeps only in-frame clones and is missing some. The data hold about 76,000 clones, with around 86% observed a single time. Specimen: PBMCs. Receptor source: a woman between 45 and 65 years old with colorectal cancer.

Worth noting for this clone: Different DNA sequences within this sample yield the same CDR3. For the CDR3, the DNA is TGTGCCAGCAGTCCCGACAGCAATCAGCCCCAGCATTTT. Protein sequence: CASSPDSNQPQHF. V is TRBV28 and J is TRBJ1-5, with D uncertain. Trimming stripped 5 bases from V and 1 base from J, with 6 bases between. CDR1 is MDHEN, CDR2 SYDVKM, per germline. There are 13 residues in the CDR3. Full variable domain (remainder filled in from reference TRBV28 and TRBJ1-5): DVKVTQSSRYLVKRTGEKVFLECVQDMDHENMFWYRQDPGLGLRLIYFSYDVKMKEKGDIPEGYSVSREKKERFSLILESASTNQTSMYLCASSPDSNQPQHFGDGTRLSIL.

The V call is TRBV28, the J call TRBJ1-3; possibly TRBD1 for D (5 bases). Germline-derived CDR1 and CDR2 are MDHEN and SYDVKM. Trimming left V 6 bases short and J 0 bases short, with 6 bases between. The CDR3 length is 13 residues. DNA for the CDR3: TGTGCCAGCAGAGACAGCTCTGGAAACACCATATATTTT. Encoded protein: CASRDSSGNTIYF.

This sequence joins TRBV2 and TRBJ2-7, with 9 bases aligning to TRBD1. The CDR3 covers 15 residues. Germline V gene sequence: CDR1 SNHLY, CDR2 FYNNEI. Trimming cost V 6 bases and J 2 bases; bases outside gene matches: 8. CDR3 protein: CASSAGTGWAYEQYV. CDR3 bases: TGTGCCAGCAGCGCCGGGACAGGGTGGGCCTACGAGCAGTACGTC.

CDR3 sequence (DNA): TGTGCCAGCAGCAGGCTCCCAACGAGCACAGATACGCAGTATTTT. Translation gives CASSRLPTSTDTQYF. The gene calls are TRBV6-4 and TRBJ2-3; D is ambiguous. The CDR3 extends over 15 amino acids. The V end lost 6 bases, the J end lost 0 bases, and 13 bases lay between the germline ends. Germline CDR1 is MRHNA and CDR2 is SNTAGT.

The chain links TRBV28 to TRBJ1-5; TRBD1 matches 9 bases. This CDR3 has 14 amino acids. The V gene's germline CDR1 is MDHEN and CDR2 SYDVKM. V gave up 7 bases and J gave up 10 bases; unmatched junction bases: 11. CDR3 region: CASISGTGPGPQHF. The CDR3 bases are TGTGCCAGCATCTCCGGGACAGGGCCCGGACCCCAGCATTTT.

The rearrangement uses TRBV27 and TRBJ1-1; perhaps TRBD1 as D (6 bases). With 5 bases removed from V and 0 bases from J, the gap between germline ends came to 10 bases. The V gene's germline CDR1 is MNHEY and CDR2 SMNVEV (reference sequence). The CDR3 length is 14 residues. CDR3: CASSIQGLNTEAFF. In nucleotides, the CDR3 is TGTGCCAGCAGTATACAGGGCTTGAACACTGAAGCTTTCTTT.

This sequence joins TRBV6-6 and TRBJ2-1; TRBD2 agrees at 7 bases. The CDR3 extends over 15 amino acids. The germline gives CDR1 MNHNY, CDR2 SVGAGI (reference sequence). J was trimmed by 5 bases and V by 5 bases; bases with no gene match: 9. The CDR3 sequence: CASSKVGLSHNEQFF. CDR3 coding DNA: TGTGCCAGCAGTAAAGTGGGACTATCCCACAATGAGCAGTTCTTC.

This clone was counted a few times. This chain connects TRBV3-1 (or the pseudogene TRBV3-2) to TRBJ1-1; a weak D match, TRBD1 (6 bases). The CDR3 length is 14 residues. Germline CDR1 reads LGHDT; CDR2 reads YNNKEL (reference sequence). V lost 4 bases and J lost 4, with 13 bases in between. CDR3 DNA sequence: TGTGCCAGCAGCCTCCTAGGGGGGGCCACTGAAGCTTTCTTT. Its protein product is CASSLLGGATEAFF.